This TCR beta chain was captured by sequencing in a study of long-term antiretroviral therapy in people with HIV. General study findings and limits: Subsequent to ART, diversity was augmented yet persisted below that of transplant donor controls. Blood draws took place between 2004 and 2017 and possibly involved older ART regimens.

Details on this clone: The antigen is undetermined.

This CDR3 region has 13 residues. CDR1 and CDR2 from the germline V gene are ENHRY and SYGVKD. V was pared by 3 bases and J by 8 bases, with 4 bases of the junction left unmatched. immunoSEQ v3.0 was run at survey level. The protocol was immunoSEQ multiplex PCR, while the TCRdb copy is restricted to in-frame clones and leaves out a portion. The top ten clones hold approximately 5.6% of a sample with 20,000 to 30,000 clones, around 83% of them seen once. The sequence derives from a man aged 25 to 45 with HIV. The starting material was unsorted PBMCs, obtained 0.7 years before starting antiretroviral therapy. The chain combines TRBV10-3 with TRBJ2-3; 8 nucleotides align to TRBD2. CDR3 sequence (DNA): TGTGCCATCAGTGACGGGGGGGAGGGTACGCAGTATTTT. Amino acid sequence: CAISDGGEGTQYF.